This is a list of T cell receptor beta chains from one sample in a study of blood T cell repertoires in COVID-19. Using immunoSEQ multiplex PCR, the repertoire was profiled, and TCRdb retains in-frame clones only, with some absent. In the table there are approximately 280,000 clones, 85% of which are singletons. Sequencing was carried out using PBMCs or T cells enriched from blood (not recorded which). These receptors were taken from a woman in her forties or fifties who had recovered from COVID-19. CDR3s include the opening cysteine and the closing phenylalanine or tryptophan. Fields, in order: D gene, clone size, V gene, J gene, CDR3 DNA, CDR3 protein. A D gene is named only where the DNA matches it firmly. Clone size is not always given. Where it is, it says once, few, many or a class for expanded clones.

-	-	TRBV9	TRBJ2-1	TGTGCCAGCAGCGCTCGAGGCCTACAATACAATGAGCAGTTCTTC	CASSARGLQYNEQFF
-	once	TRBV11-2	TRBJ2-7	TGTGCCAGCAGCCAGAGCGATACCGGGGAGTACTTC	CASSQSDTGEYF
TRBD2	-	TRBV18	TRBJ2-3	TGTGCCAGCTCACCGAGAGCGGGAGGAAAAGATACGCAGTATTTT	CASSPRAGGKDTQYF
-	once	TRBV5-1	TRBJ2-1	TGCGCCAGCAGCTTGATACCGGGGGACAATGAGCAGTTCTTC	CASSLIPGDNEQFF
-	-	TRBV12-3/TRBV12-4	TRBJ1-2	TGTGCCAGCAGTCCTAGACCCGGGTCCGGCTACACCTTC	CASSPRPGSGYTF
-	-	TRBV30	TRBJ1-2	TGTGCCTGGAGTCAGGACACTGCCCACTATGGCTACACCTTC	CAWSQDTAHYGYTF
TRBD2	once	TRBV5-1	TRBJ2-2	TGCGCCAGCAGCTACGATGGCGGGAGGAACACCGGGGAGCTGTTTTTT	CASSYDGGRNTGELFF
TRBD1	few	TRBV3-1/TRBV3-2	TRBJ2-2	TGTGCCAGCAGCCCAACAAGAGGACAGGGAAACACCGGGGAGCTGTTTTTT	CASSPTRGQGNTGELFF
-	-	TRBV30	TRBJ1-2	TGTGCCTGGAGTGTACGAACAAATGGCTACACCTTC	CAWSVRTNGYTF
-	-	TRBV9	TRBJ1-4	TGTGCCAGCAGCCCCCTGAGGACATTCCTCCCCGGGGGTAATGAAAAACTGTTTTTT	CASSPLRTFLPGGNEKLFF
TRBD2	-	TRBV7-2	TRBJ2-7	TGTGCCAGCAGCTTATTGCTTGGGAGCGGGGGGGCCGACGAGCAGTACTTC	CASSLLLGSGGADEQYF
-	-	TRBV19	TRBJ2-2	TGTGCCAGTACCCCCGCCCGTCTAGAATCCGGGGAGCTGTTTTTT	CASTPARLESGELFF
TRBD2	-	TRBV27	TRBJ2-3	TGTGCCAGCAGTTTAAGCGGGAGGGCCGCAGATACGCAGTATTTT	CASSLSGRAADTQYF
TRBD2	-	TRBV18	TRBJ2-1	TGTGCCAGCTCCCCCCTAGCGGGGGGTTCGAGCTCCTACAATGAGCAGTTCTTC	CASSPLAGGSSSYNEQFF
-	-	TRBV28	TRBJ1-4	TGTGCCAGCAGTTTCCAGGGCTTTAATGAAAAACTGTTTTTT	CASSFQGFNEKLFF
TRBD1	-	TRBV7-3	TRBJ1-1	TGTGCCAGCAGCCCCGACAGGGCTTCGAAGAACACTGAAGCTTTCTTT	CASSPDRASKNTEAFF
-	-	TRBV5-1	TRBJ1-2	TGCGCCAGCAGTTACGCAGGGGACTATGGCTACACCTTC	CASSYAGDYGYTF
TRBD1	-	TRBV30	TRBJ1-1	TGTGCCTGGAGCCGGGACAGGGTGGCCACTGAAGCTTTCTTT	CAWSRDRVATEAFF
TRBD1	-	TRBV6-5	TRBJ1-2	TGTGCCAGCGTAGGGACAGGAAGGATGGTCACCTTC	CASVGTGRMVTF
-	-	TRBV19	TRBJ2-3	TGTGCCAGTAACACAGGCTCTAGCACAGATACGCAGTATTTT	CASNTGSSTDTQYF
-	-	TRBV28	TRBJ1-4	TGTGCCAGCAGTACCTGGGATAGGGGAAATGAAAAACTGTTTTTT	CASSTWDRGNEKLFF
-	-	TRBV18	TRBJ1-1	TGTGCCAGCTCACCATCTGAGGCGAACACTGAAGCTTTCTTT	CASSPSEANTEAFF